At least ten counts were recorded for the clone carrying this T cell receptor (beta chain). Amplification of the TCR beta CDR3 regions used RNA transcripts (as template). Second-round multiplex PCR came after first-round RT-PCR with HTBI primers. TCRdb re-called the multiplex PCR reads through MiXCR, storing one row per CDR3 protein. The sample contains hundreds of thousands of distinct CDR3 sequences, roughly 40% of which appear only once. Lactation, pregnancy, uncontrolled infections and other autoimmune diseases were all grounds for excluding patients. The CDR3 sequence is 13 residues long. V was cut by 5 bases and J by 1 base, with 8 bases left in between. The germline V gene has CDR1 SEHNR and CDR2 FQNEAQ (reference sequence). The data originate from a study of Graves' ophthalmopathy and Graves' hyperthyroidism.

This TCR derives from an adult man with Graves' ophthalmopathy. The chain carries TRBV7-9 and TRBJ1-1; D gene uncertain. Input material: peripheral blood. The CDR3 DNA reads TGTGCCAGCAGCCCCCAACCGAACACTGAAGCTTTCTTT. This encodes CASSPQPNTEAFF.